The clone carrying this TCR beta chain was detected ten times or more. Its antigen is currently unknown. V was pared by 6 bases and J by 4 bases, with 21 bases between. CDR1 and CDR2 from the germline V gene are MNHEY and SVGEGT. This CDR3 is built from 16 residues. This sample stems from a study of identical twins. Study results and limitations: Interpretation of the results relied on cross-sectional statistical analysis and not on following the same donors. Invariant populations such as MAIT and iNKT cells could partly muddle zero-insertion analyses.

TCRdb used MiXCR to reprocess the 5' RACE reads, holding one entry per CDR3 protein. Here the sample spans a few hundred thousand distinct CDR3 sequences, nearly 15% being singletons. These data were likewise used in another study, on yellow fever vaccine responses in identical twins.

Material for sequencing was CD4+ T cells sorted from blood. The chain is built from TRBV6-2 or TRBV6-3 and TRBJ1-2; D is ambiguous. This receptor was taken from a young woman in good health. The CDR3 coding sequence is TGTGCCAGCAGCCTACTCATGGTACACGGGCTCTATGGCTACACCTTC. It specifies CASSLLMVHGLYGYTF.